This TCR beta chain originates from a study of blood T cell repertoires in COVID-19 (dated by TCRdb to between 2020 and 2021). In terms of the full investigation: Samples from collaborators originated in the United States, Italy and Spain and spanned both the acute and convalescent phases of COVID-19. The material from the prospective study consisted of cDNA or gDNA derived from T cells, B-cell-depleted T cells, or PBMCs. Deeply sampled blood TCRbeta repertoires from subjects exposed to, actively infected with, or recovered from COVID-19 were included in the dataset. The repertoires were released in a freely available public database meant as a resource for research on the immune response to SARS-CoV-2. The samples were drawn from the first 160 participants of the ongoing ImmuneRACE study and from 1,254 subjects provided by 6 global collaborators. A de-identified subject ID, COVID-19 status, age in years and sex were almost always included in the sample metadata. HLA class I and class II types, where available, came from metadata supplied by the sample provider rather than from assay-based typing. Points the paper makes about the study in general: Clinical and demographic metadata were provided uncurated, with the amount varying by source and participant.

The immunoSEQ Assay, a bias-controlled multiplex PCR, was used to amplify TCRbeta CDR3 regions from genomic DNA. The original pipeline was this. The number of nucleated cells in each sample was estimated from the amplification of reference gene primers within the assay. To quantify the absolute abundance of each unique TCRbeta CDR3 rearrangement, sequence reads were collapsed and filtered. Productive Simpson clonality was computed per sample as the square root of Simpson's diversity index over productive rearrangements. TCRdb obtained this table from immuneACCESS and retained in-frame rearrangements with V and J assigned. These tables miss some clones; where compared with another copy, unresolved V genes account for less than half of the shortfall, and the remainder is unexplained. V, J and clone size reflect that table, while D and trimming were determined from the DNA. The sample yields more than 250,000 clones; 84% were counted once. The ten most abundant clones make up roughly 8.6% of the sample.

The CDR3, from cysteine to phenylalanine, totals 14 residues. The sequence is cut down to CDR3 DNA, 42 bases in frame from base 1. CDR1 SSHAT and CDR2 FNYEAQ are derived from the germline V gene (reference sequence). This clone occurred once. Its antigen remains undetermined. At one end, the junction sequence differs from germline, possibly due to a read error. The collaborating institutions used their own protocols to collect whole blood in K2EDTA tubes. For TCRbeta analysis, collaborator samples were shipped as frozen whole blood, as isolated PBMCs, or as DNA extracted from either sample type. This clonotype was obtained from a human donor in a cohort sampled during active COVID-19. Sequencing was carried out using peripheral blood. The chain is assembled from TRBV7-7 and TRBJ2-5, with 8 middle bases fitting TRBD2. The CDR3 in this case is CASSLVRGAETQYF. The nucleotide sequence reads TGTGCTAGCAGCTTAGTGCGGGGGGCCGAGACCCAGTACTTC.